Shown below are 4 T cell receptor beta chains from a single sample sequenced in a study of T cells after yellow fever vaccination. TCRdb independently ran MiXCR on the 5' RACE reads; one entry per CDR3 protein. The table includes about 73,000 distinct CDR3 sequences, approximately 8% detected once. Sequenced material: CD8+ T cells sorted from PBMCs, taken on the day of the yellow fever booster vaccination. The receptors were gathered from a man aged 25 to 40 who received the YFV17D yellow fever vaccine.

This clonotype came up a few times. The chain employs TRBV27 and TRBJ2-1, with 12 bases lining up with TRBD2. The CDR3 spans 16 residues. Germline V gene data show CDR1 as MNHEY and CDR2 as SMNVEV (reference sequence). V lost 3 bases, J lost 8 bases, and 8 bases stayed unmatched. Written as DNA, the CDR3 is TGTGCCAGCAGTTTGCTAGCGGGAGGGGGGATTCATGAGCAGTTCTTC. Translation gives CASSLLAGGGIHEQFF.

The chain joins TRBV27 to TRBJ2-5; 12 bases are a match to TRBD2. V shed 3 bases and J 5 bases; nucleotides not matched to a gene: 4. CDR3 length: 15 amino acids. Looked up from germline, CDR1 is MNHEY and CDR2 is SMNVEV (reference sequence). The DNA for the CDR3 is TGTGCCAGCAGTTTGGCTAGCGGGAGGGATGAGACCCAGTACTTC. This codes for CASSLASGRDETQYF.

This clonotype was counted many times. The chain has TRBV5-1 and TRBJ2-7; 8 nucleotides match TRBD1. This CDR3 is built from 14 residues. The J segment lost 7 bases and the V segment lost 2 bases, leaving 8 bases of the junction unmatched. Germline lookup yields CDR1 SGHRS and CDR2 YFSETQ. CDR3 loop: CASSFDRQGYEQYF. The CDR3, as DNA: TGCGCCAGCAGCTTCGATCGACAGGGGTATGAGCAGTACTTC.

This clonotype was observed a few times. J is TRBJ2-7 and V is TRBV6-1, with a possible D match to TRBD2 (5 bases). With 6 bases removed from V and 0 bases from J, the gap between germline ends came to 15 bases. The CDR3 has 15 residues. Germline lookup yields CDR1 MNHNS and CDR2 SASEGT. CDR3 amino acids: CASSPGVGSSYEQYF. The CDR3 DNA sequence: TGTGCCAGCAGCCCCGGGGTAGGGAGCTCCTACGAGCAGTACTTC.